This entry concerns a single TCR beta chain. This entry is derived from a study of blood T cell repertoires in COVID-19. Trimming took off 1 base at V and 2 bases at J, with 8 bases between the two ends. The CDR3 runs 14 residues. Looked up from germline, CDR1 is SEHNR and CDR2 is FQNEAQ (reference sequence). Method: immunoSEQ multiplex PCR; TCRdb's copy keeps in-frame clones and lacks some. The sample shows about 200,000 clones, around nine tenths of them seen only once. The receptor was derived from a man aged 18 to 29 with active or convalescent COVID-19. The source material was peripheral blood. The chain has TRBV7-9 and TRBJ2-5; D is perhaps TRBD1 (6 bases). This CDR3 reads CASSLEGVQETQYF. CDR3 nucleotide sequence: TGTGCCAGCAGCTTAGAGGGGGTACAAGAGACCCAGTACTTC.